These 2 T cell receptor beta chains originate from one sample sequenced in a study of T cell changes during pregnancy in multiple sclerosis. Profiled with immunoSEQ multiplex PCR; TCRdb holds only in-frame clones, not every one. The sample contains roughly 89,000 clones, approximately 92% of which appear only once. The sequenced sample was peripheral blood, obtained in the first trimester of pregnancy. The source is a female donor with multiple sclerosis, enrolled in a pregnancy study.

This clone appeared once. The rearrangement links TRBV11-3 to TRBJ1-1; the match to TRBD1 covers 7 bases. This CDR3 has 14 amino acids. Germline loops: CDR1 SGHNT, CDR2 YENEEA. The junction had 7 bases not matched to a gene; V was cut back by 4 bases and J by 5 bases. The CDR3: CASSSYRGRTEAFF. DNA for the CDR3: TGTGCCAGCAGCTCTTACAGGGGAAGGACTGAAGCTTTCTTT.

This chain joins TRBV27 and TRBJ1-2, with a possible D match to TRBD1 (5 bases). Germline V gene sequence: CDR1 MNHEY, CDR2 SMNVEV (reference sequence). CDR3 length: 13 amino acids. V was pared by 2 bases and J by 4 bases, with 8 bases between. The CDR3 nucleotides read TGTGCCAGCAGTTTAGGGGGGAGCTATGGCTACACCTTC. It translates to CASSLGGSYGYTF.